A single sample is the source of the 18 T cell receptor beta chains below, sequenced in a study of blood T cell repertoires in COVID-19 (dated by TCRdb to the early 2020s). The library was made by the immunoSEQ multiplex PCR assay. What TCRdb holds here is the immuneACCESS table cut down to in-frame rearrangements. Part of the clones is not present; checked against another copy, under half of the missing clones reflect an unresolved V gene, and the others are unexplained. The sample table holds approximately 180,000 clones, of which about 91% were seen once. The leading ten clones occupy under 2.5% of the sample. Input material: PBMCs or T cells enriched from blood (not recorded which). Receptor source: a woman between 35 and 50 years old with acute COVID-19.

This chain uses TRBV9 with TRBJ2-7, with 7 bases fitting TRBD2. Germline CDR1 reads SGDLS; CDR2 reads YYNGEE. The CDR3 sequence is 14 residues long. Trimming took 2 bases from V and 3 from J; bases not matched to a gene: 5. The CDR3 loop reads CASSVHGGDYEQYF. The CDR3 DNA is TGTGCCAGCAGCGTTCATGGGGGGGACTACGAGCAGTACTTC.

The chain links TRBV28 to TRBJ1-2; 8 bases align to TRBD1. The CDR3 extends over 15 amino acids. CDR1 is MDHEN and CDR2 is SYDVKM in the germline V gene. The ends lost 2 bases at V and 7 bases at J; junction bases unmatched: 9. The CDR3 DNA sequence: TGTGCCAGCAGTTTACCCGGACAGGGTGGATCTGGCTACACCTTC. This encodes CASSLPGQGGSGYTF.

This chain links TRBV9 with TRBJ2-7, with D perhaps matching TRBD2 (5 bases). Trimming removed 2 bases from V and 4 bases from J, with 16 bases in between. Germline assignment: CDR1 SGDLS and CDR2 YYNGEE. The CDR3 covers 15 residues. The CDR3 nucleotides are TGTGCCAGCAGCGTGGGCAGCGGTCCGGGTTACGAGCAGTACTTC. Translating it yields CASSVGSGPGYEQYF.

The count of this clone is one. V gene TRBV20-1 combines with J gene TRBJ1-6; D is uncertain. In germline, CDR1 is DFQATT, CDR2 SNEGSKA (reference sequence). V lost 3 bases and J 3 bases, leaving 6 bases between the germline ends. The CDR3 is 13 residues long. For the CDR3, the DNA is TGCAGTGCTAGTGTCGGCTATAATTCACCCCTCCACTTT. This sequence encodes CSASVGYNSPLHF.

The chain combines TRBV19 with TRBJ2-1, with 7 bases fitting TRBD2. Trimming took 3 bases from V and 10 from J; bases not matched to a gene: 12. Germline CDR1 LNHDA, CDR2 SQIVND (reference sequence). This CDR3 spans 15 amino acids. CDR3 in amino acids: CASSIGGLGFEEQFF. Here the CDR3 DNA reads TGTGCCAGTAGTATCGGGGGGTTGGGGTTCGAAGAGCAGTTCTTC.

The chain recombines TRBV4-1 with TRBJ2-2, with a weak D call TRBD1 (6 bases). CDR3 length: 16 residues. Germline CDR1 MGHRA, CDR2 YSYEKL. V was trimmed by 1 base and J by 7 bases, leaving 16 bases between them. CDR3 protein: CASSQAQGKAVGELFF. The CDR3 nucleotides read TGCGCCAGCAGCCAAGCACAGGGTAAAGCGGTCGGGGAGCTGTTTTTT.

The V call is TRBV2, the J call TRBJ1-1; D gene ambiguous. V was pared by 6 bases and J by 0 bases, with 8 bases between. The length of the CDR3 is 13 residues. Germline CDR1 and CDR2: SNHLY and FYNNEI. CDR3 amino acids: CASSRELNTEAFF. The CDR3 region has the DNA TGTGCCAGCAGCCGGGAACTGAACACTGAAGCTTTCTTT.

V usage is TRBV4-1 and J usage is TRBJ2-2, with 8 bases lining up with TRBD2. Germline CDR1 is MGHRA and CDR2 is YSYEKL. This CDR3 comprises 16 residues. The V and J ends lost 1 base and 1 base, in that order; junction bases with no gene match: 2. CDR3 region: CASSQGAGGNTGELFF. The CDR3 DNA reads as TGCGCCAGCAGCCAAGGGGCGGGGGGGAACACCGGGGAGCTGTTTTTT.

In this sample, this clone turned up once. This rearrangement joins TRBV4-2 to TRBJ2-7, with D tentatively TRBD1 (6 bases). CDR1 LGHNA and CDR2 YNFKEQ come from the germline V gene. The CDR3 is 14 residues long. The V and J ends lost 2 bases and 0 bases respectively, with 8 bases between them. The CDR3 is CASSQRQDSYEQYF. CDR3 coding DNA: TGTGCCAGCAGCCAACGACAGGACTCCTACGAGCAGTACTTC.

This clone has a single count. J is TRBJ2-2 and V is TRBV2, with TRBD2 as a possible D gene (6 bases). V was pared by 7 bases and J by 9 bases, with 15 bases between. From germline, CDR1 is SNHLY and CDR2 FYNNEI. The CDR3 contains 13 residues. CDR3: CASNSGVGRELFF. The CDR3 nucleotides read TGTGCCAGCAATTCGGGGGTAGGGCGGGAGCTGTTTTTT.

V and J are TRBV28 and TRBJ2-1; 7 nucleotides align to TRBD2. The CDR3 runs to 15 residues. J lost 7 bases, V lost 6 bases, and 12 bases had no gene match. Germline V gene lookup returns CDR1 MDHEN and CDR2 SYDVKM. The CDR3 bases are TGTGCCAGCAGCCCGACTAGCCCCCGACTAAATGAGCAGTTCTTC. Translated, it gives CASSPTSPRLNEQFF.

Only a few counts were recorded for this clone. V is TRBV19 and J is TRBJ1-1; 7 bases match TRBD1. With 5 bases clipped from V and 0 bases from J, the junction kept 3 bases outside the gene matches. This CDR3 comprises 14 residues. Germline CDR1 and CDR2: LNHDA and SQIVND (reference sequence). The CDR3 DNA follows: TGTGCCAGTAGTCCCGGGACAGTGAACACTGAAGCTTTCTTT. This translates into CASSPGTVNTEAFF.

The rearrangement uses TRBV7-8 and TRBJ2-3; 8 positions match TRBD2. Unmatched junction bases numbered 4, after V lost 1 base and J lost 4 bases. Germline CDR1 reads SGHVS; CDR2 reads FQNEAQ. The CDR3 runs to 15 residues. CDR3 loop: CASSLVAGGADTQYF. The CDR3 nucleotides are TGTGCCAGCAGCTTAGTGGCGGGAGGTGCAGATACGCAGTATTTT.

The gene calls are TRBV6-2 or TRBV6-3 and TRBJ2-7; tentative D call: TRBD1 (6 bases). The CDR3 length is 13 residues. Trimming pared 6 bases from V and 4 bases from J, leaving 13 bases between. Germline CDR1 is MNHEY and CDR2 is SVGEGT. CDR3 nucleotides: TGTGCCAGCAGCCCGGGACACTCATACGAGCAGTACTTC. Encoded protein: CASSPGHSYEQYF.

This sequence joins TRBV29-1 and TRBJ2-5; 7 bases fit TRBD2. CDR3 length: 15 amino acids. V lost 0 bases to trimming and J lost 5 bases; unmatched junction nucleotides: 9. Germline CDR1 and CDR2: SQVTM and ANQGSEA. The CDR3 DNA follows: TGCAGCGTTGAAGATCTGCGGGAGCTCGGGGAGACCCAGTACTTC. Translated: CSVEDLRELGETQYF.

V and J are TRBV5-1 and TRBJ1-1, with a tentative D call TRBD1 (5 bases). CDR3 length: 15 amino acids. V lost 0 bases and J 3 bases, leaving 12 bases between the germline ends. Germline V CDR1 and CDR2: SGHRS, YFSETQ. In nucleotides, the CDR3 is TGCGCCAGCAGCTTGGGACAGATCGATGACACTGAAGCTTTCTTT. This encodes CASSLGQIDDTEAFF.

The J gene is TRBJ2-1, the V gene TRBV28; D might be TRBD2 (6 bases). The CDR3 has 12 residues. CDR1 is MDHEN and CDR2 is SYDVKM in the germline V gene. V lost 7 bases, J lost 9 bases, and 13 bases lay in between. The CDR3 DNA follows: TGTGCCAGCACTAGCGTCAAGGGTGAGCAGTTCTTC. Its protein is CASTSVKGEQFF.

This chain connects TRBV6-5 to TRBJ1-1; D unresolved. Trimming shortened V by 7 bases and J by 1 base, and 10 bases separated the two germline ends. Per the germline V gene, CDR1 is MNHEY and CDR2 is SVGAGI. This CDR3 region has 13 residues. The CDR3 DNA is TGTGCCAGCACCTCGACAAGGAACACTGAAGCTTTCTTT. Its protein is CASTSTRNTEAFF.